These 19 T cell receptor beta chains came from one sample sequenced in a study of tumor and adjacent non-tumor tissue in lung cancer. No cell sorting was done before RNA was extracted from the tissue. This non-tumor lung sample came from over 3 cm beyond the tumor edge. A modified ARM-PCR protocol with three rounds of nested PCR amplified TCRbeta. TCRdb re-derived calls from the multiplex PCR reads in MiXCR, one entry per CDR3 protein. The sample lists about 48,000 distinct CDR3 sequences; less than 70% were seen once. The sequencing sample was made of distant non-tumor lung tissue. These receptors all come from a woman in her sixties or seventies with non-small cell lung cancer.

To note about this clonotype: The junction shows a germline mismatch at one end, possibly a read error. V usage is TRBV6-5 and J usage is TRBJ2-7; possible D gene TRBD2, 5 bases. The CDR3 has 13 residues. In germline, CDR1 is MNHEY, CDR2 SVGAGI. The CDR3 loop reads CASSSGNTYKQYF. CDR3 coding DNA: TGTGCCAGCTCCTCGGGGAATACCTACAAGCAGTACTTC.

There are a few counts of this clonotype. Given a much more abundant clone one base away, this may be a read error. J is TRBJ1-1 and V is TRBV10-3; possible D gene TRBD1, 6 bases. The CDR3 loop spans 14 amino acids. Germline CDR1 and CDR2: ENHRY and SYGVKD. V lost 7 bases and J 2 bases, leaving 14 bases between the germline ends. This chain's CDR3 is CAIKNGRGNTEAFF. The CDR3 DNA follows: TGTGCCATCAAGAACGGCAGGGGCAACACTGAAGCTTTCTTT.

About this clonotype: Its ends do not fully match the called genes, so a read error is possible. V and J are TRBV6-2 or TRBV6-3 and TRBJ2-1; D is unresolved. The CDR3 is made up of 12 amino acids. Germline assignment: CDR1 MNHEY and CDR2 SVGEGT. CDR3 loop: CASNYPHNEQFF. CDR3 in DNA: TGTGCCAGCAATTACCCACACAATGAGCAGTTCTTC.

To note about this clonotype: The conserved final phenylalanine or tryptophan is absent from the CDR3, which likely points to a read error. The V gene is TRBV25-1, the J gene TRBJ1-3; no clear D gene. The length of the CDR3 is 17 residues. CDR1 and CDR2 (germline): MGHDK, SYGVNS. The CDR3 loop reads CASSEFVVRSSGSTIYS. DNA for the CDR3: TGTGCCAGCAGTGAATTCGTAGTTCGTAGCTCTGGAAGCACCATATATTCT.

With respect to this clonotype: Sequence at one end of the junction differs from germline and may be a read error. The genes are TRBV30 and TRBJ2-5; TRBD1 aligns across 7 bases. The CDR3 length is 15 residues. Germline CDR1 is GTSNPN and CDR2 is SVGIG (reference sequence). CDR3 nucleotide sequence: TGTGTCTGGAGTAAACAGGGGAGCTTCCAAGAGACCCAGTACTTC. Translated: CVWSKQGSFQETQYF.

This chain connects TRBV11-1 to TRBJ1-1; possible D gene TRBD1, 5 bases. V lost 5 bases to trimming and J lost 7 bases, with 14 bases between them. Germline V CDR1 and CDR2: SGHAT, FQDESV (reference sequence). This CDR3 spans 13 amino acids. The CDR3 region is CASSRGRAYEAFF. CDR3 nucleotide sequence: TGTGCCAGCAGCCGGGGCAGGGCCTATGAAGCTTTCTTT.

Concerning this clonotype: At one end the junction does not follow the germline gene, possibly because of a read error. The gene calls are TRBV11-3 and TRBJ2-1, with unresolved D. The CDR3 contains 13 residues. From germline, CDR1 is SGHNT and CDR2 YENEEA. The CDR3 spells CASSLPCHNEQFF. The CDR3 coding sequence is TGCGCCAGTAGCTTACCCTGCCACAATGAGCAGTTCTTC.

About this clonotype itself: A much larger clone is a single base away; this may be a read error. The V call is TRBV6-1, the J call TRBJ2-5; D not resolved. The CDR3 has 14 residues. Between the trimmed V and J ends, which lost 11 bases and 1 base, there was a span of 17 bases. Germline lookup yields CDR1 MNHNS and CDR2 SASEGT. CDR3: CASETDGSQETQYF. CDR3 DNA: TGTGCCTCCGAGACTGACGGGTCCCAAGAGACCCAGTACTTC.

To note about this clonotype: Just one base apart from a much larger clone, this may be a read error. The chain combines TRBV6-4 with TRBJ2-1; 8 bases are a match to TRBD2. Germline V lookup: CDR1 MRHNA, CDR2 SNTAGT. CDR3 length: 13 amino acids. With V trimmed by 9 bases and J by 5 bases, 6 bases remained unmatched. This chain's CDR3 is CARGDSGNNEQFF. DNA for the CDR3: TGTGCCAGGGGTGATAGCGGGAACAATGAGCAGTTCTTC.

Concerning this clonotype itself: One junction end disagrees with the germline gene, perhaps due to a read error. The chain joins TRBV29-1 to TRBJ2-1, with no clear D. This CDR3 contains 16 residues. Germline CDR1 reads SQVTM; CDR2 reads ANQGSEA. CDR3 sequence: CSCDEVCDNAYNEQFF. The CDR3 DNA sequence: TGTAGCTGTGATGAAGTGTGTGACAACGCCTACAATGAGCAGTTCTTC.

Note on this clonotype: The conserved phenylalanine or tryptophan normally closing the CDR3 is absent here, so this likely arose from a read error. The V gene is TRBV6-2 or TRBV6-3, the J gene TRBJ2-1; 8 nucleotides align to TRBD2. Germline V gene sequence: CDR1 MNHEY, CDR2 SVGEGT. Trimming removed 7 bases from V and 2 bases from J; junction bases left unmatched: 13. The CDR3 sequence is 17 residues long. This CDR3 is CASIYTRAGGPYNEQFV. In DNA, the CDR3 is TGTGCCAGCATTTATACTAGGGCGGGAGGCCCCTACAATGAGCAGTTCGTC.

This clonotype has ten or more counts. The V gene is TRBV7-3, the J gene TRBJ2-3; 8 bases map to TRBD2. The germline V gene encodes CDR1 SGHTA and CDR2 FQGTGA. The CDR3 length is 15 residues. The V gene end was trimmed by 4 bases and the J gene end by 0 bases; junction bases not matched to a gene: 3. Here the CDR3 reads CASSSLAVSTDTQYF. The CDR3 DNA is TGTGCCAGCAGCTCACTAGCGGTGAGCACAGATACGCAGTATTTT. Full variable domain (outside the CDR3, taken from reference TRBV7-3 and TRBJ2-3): GAGVSQTPSNKVTEKGKYVELRCDPISGHTALYWYRQSLGQGPEFLIYFQGTGAADDSGLPNDRFFAVRPEGSVSTLKIQRTERGDSAVYLCASSSLAVSTDTQYFGPGTRLTVL.

On this clonotype itself: The junction shows a germline mismatch at one end, possibly a read error. The chain has TRBV20-1 and TRBJ1-6, with 7 bases that match TRBD1. Germline lookup yields CDR1 DFQATT and CDR2 SNEGSKA (reference sequence). This CDR3 contains 17 residues. This CDR3 is CTARDSKTIRRNSPLHF. CDR3 coding DNA: TGCACTGCTCGGGACAGCAAGACGATCCGTCGCAATTCACCCCTCCACTTT.

The CDR3 nucleotides read TGTGCCACCCTCGGGAGGTTAATTGAAGCTTTCTTT. It translates to CATLGRLIEAFF. The chain employs TRBV6-2 or TRBV6-3 and TRBJ1-1; no reliable D call. Germline V gene sequence: CDR1 MNHEY, CDR2 SVGEGT. The CDR3 is made up of 12 amino acids. Trimming took off 10 bases at V and 7 bases at J, with 16 bases between the two ends.

The sample holds one count of this clonotype. The junction shows a germline mismatch at one end, possibly a read error. This rearrangement joins TRBV6-5 to TRBJ2-1; 9 positions match TRBD2. CDR3 length: 21 residues. Germline assignment: CDR1 MNHEY and CDR2 SVGAGI. The CDR3 DNA is TGTGCCAGCAGTCCCTCCCTCACAGAAGTAGCGGGAGCGCGCTCCCACAATGAGCAGTTCTTC. It is translated as CASSPSLTEVAGARSHNEQFF.

This clonotype was seen only a few times. This could be a read error, since a much larger clone is one nucleotide away. V is TRBV6-6 and J is TRBJ2-7; D is uncertain. CDR1 MNHNY and CDR2 SVGAGI come from the germline V gene (reference sequence). The CDR3 is 15 amino acids. The CDR3 DNA reads TGTACCAGCATCCCGCACCGCACGGGCCTCGGGGAGCAGTACTTC. Translating gives CTSIPHRTGLGEQYF.

A remark on this clonotype: The CDR3 does not close with the conserved phenylalanine or tryptophan, likely indicating a read error. No DNA is shown, since the ends of the CDR3 on it are uncertain; the CDR3 is the one TCRdb lists. V usage is TRBV29-1 and J usage is TRBJ1-1. The germline CDR1 and CDR2 sequences are SQVTM and ANQGSEA. The CDR3 is made up of 12 amino acids, end residues included. The CDR3 reads CSVVLENTEAFL.

This clonotype was counted a few times. A read error may account for a junction end that differs from germline. In DNA, the CDR3 is TGCGCCAGCAGTGAGTCTCGAACCCGTTCTAGCATAGATACGCAGTATTTT. This translates into CASSESRTRSSIDTQYF. J is TRBJ2-3 and V is TRBV10-2; D may be TRBD2 (5 bases). CDR1 and CDR2 (germline): WSHSY, SAAADI. The CDR3 is 17 residues long.

With regard to this clonotype: At one boundary the junction diverges from the germline segment, which might be a read error. The chain recombines TRBV20-1 with TRBJ2-5; D unclear. From germline, CDR1 is DFQATT and CDR2 SNEGSKA (reference sequence). The CDR3 runs 12 residues. The CDR3 loop reads CSARGSKETQCF. The CDR3 DNA sequence: TGCAGTGCTAGGGGCAGTAAAGAGACCCAATGCTTC.